Each of the 30 T cell receptor beta chains below was sequenced from the same sample in a study of OX40 agonist ivuxolimab in advanced cancers. TCRdb's copy holds only in-frame clones and misses some; the assay was immunoSEQ multiplex PCR. The data show tens of thousands of clones, around 86% seen once. The source was CD4+ or CD8+ T cells sorted from blood, collected in a trial of the OX40 agonist ivuxolimab. These receptors were collected from an adult with an advanced solid tumor such as melanoma, head and neck, liver or kidney cancer.

V usage is TRBV19 and J usage is TRBJ2-4, with D possibly being TRBD1 or TRBD2 (5 bases each). V was shortened by 6 bases and J by 8 bases, with 20 bases between the two germline ends. The CDR3 is 15 amino acids. Per germline, CDR1 LNHDA and CDR2 SQIVND (reference sequence). The CDR3 sequence is CASRGNGSPGHIQYF. The CDR3 bases are TGTGCCAGTAGGGGAAACGGGTCCCCGGGGCACATTCAGTACTTC.

V gene TRBV7-9 combines with J gene TRBJ2-1; 8 bases map to TRBD1. This CDR3 is built from 12 residues. Losses at the gene ends were 2 bases for V and 15 bases for J; bases not matched to a gene: 6. Germline-derived CDR1 and CDR2 are SEHNR and FQNEAQ (reference sequence). Here the CDR3 DNA reads TGTGCCAGCAGCTTACAAGGCAGGGGGCCGTTCTTC. Protein sequence: CASSLQGRGPFF.

This chain uses TRBV7-6 with TRBJ1-2, with D possibly matching TRBD1 (5 bases). The CDR3 has 15 residues. With 5 bases removed from V and 4 bases from J, the gap between germline ends came to 17 bases. Per the germline V gene, CDR1 is SGHVS and CDR2 is FNYEAQ. CDR3 loop: CASSPDTSGGYGYTF. CDR3 bases: TGTGCCAGCAGCCCCGACACGTCGGGGGGCTATGGCTACACCTTC. The full variable domain, in which reference TRBV7-6 and TRBJ1-2 provide the parts outside the CDR3, is GAGVSQSPRYKVTKRGQDVALRCDPISGHVSLYWYRQALGQGPEFLTYFNYEAQQDKSGLPNDRFSAERPEGSISTLTIQRTEQRDSAMYRCASSPDTSGGYGYTFGSGTRLTVV.

The chain carries TRBV5-1 and TRBJ1-2; 10 positions match TRBD1. Trimming took 0 bases from V and 5 from J; bases not matched to a gene: 1. This CDR3 has 14 residues. In germline, CDR1 is SGHRS, CDR2 YFSETQ. In DNA form, the CDR3 reads TGCGCCAGCAGCTTGGAGGGACAGGGGTATGGCTACACCTTC. Residues: CASSLEGQGYGYTF.

This clone appeared a few times. The same CDR3 also results from other DNA sequences found in this sample. The rearrangement links TRBV5-4 to TRBJ2-7; 9 bases are shared with TRBD2. The CDR3 runs to 15 residues. Germline loops: CDR1 SGHNT, CDR2 YYREEE (reference sequence). The V gene end was trimmed by 5 bases and the J gene end by 1 base; junction bases not matched to a gene: 7. CDR3: CASSLSGGSSYEQYF. In DNA, the CDR3 is TGTGCCAGCAGTCTCAGCGGGGGGTCTTCCTACGAGCAGTACTTC.

The V call is TRBV4-2, the J call TRBJ2-3; 11 nucleotides match TRBD2. The germline V gene encodes CDR1 LGHNA and CDR2 YNFKEQ. V dropped 2 bases and J dropped 5; count of bases not matched to a gene: 6. This CDR3 is built from 16 residues. As DNA, the CDR3 is TGTGCCAGCAGCCAACGGACTAGCGGGTATATAGATACGCAGTATTTT. Translated, it gives CASSQRTSGYIDTQYF.

The genes are TRBV7-3 and TRBJ1-2, with D unclear. CDR1 and CDR2 from the germline V gene are SGHTA and FQGTGA. The CDR3 runs 16 residues. The ends were cut back, 5 bases at V and 8 bases at J, with 24 bases in the middle. The CDR3 sequence: CASSPFYDTKGDGYTF. The CDR3 DNA follows: TGTGCCAGCAGCCCATTTTATGACACGAAGGGAGACGGCTACACCTTC.

In the case of this clone: The same CDR3 is also encoded by other DNA sequences in this sample. The chain joins TRBV15 to TRBJ1-3; TRBD1 is a possible D gene (5 bases). This CDR3 region has 15 residues. V lost 0 bases, J lost 1 base, and 7 bases lay in between. CDR1 is LNHNV and CDR2 is YYDKDF in the germline V gene (reference sequence). CDR3 sequence (DNA): TGTGCCACCAGCAGAGATAAGGGGTCTGGAAACACCATATATTTT. Protein product: CATSRDKGSGNTIYF.

On this clone: Other DNA sequences in this specimen translate into the identical CDR3. This chain joins TRBV18 and TRBJ1-5; D perhaps matches TRBD1 (6 bases). With 2 bases removed from V and 5 bases from J, the gap between germline ends came to 10 bases. The CDR3 is made up of 14 amino acids. Germline V CDR1 and CDR2: KGHSH, LQKENI. CDR3 sequence (DNA): TGTGCCAGCTCACCAGGCCAGGGGTATCAGCCCCAGCATTTT. This translates into CASSPGQGYQPQHF. Together with reference TRBV18 and TRBJ1-5, the CDR3 gives the full variable domain: NAGVMQNPRHLVRRRGQEARLRCSPMKGHSHVYWYRQLPEEGLKFMVYLQKENIIDESGMPKERFSAEFPKEGPSILRIQQVVRGDSAAYFCASSPGQGYQPQHFGDGTRLSIL.

The chain recombines TRBV2 with TRBJ2-2; 9 nucleotides line up with TRBD1. CDR3 length: 15 amino acids. V lost 6 bases and J lost 1; bases outside the gene matches: 3. CDR1 is SNHLY and CDR2 is FYNNEI in the germline V gene. The CDR3 sequence: CASRLDRGNTGELFF. In DNA, the CDR3 is TGTGCCAGCAGGCTGGACAGGGGGAACACCGGGGAGCTGTTTTTT.

The chain is built from TRBV5-6 and TRBJ1-3; D is possibly TRBD1 (6 bases). Germline-derived CDR1 and CDR2 are SGHDT and YYEEEE. V was cut by 1 base and J by 3 bases, with 11 bases left in between. The CDR3 totals 15 residues. Here the CDR3 DNA reads TGTGCCAGCAGCTTGCCCGGGGGCGGTGGAAACACCATATATTTT. It is translated as CASSLPGGGGNTIYF.

The J gene is TRBJ1-4, the V gene TRBV19; 10 nucleotides line up with TRBD1. There are 16 residues in the CDR3. V gave up 4 bases and J gave up 5 bases; unmatched junction bases: 7. The germline V gene encodes CDR1 LNHDA and CDR2 SQIVND (reference sequence). The CDR3 reads CASSTTGGVVNEKLFF. The CDR3 DNA is TGTGCCAGTAGTACGACAGGGGGCGTCGTCAATGAAAAACTGTTTTTT.

This chain links TRBV5-1 with TRBJ2-1; D remains ambiguous. The CDR3 loop spans 15 amino acids. V lost 0 bases, J lost 4 bases, and 11 bases lay in between. Germline lookup yields CDR1 SGHRS and CDR2 YFSETQ. This chain's CDR3 is CASSLGAGIYNEQFF. In nucleotides, the CDR3 is TGCGCCAGCAGCTTGGGGGCAGGTATATACAATGAGCAGTTCTTC. Full variable domain (remainder filled in from reference TRBV5-1 and TRBJ2-1): KAGVTQTPRYLIKTRGQQVTLSCSPISGHRSVSWYQQTPGQGLQFLFEYFSETQRNKGNFPGRFSGRQFSNSRSEMNVSTLELGDSALYLCASSLGAGIYNEQFFGPGTRLTVL.

CDR3 bases: TGTGCCAGCAGCTCCCCCCCCAATACGCAGTATTTT. Its translation: CASSSPPNTQYF. This sequence joins TRBV7-8 and TRBJ2-3, with unresolved D. Trimming stripped 4 bases from V and 7 bases from J, with 9 bases between. Germline V gene data show CDR1 as SGHVS and CDR2 as FQNEAQ. The CDR3 is 12 amino acids.

This chain uses TRBV28 with TRBJ1-2; 8 bases match TRBD1. The V segment lost 10 bases and the J segment 6 bases; nucleotides outside the gene matches: 10. Germline V CDR1 and CDR2: MDHEN, SYDVKM. The CDR3 consists of 13 residues. The CDR3 region is CATAEGTGDGYTF. The CDR3 region has the DNA TGTGCCACAGCAGAGGGGACAGGAGATGGCTACACCTTC.

V usage is TRBV5-1 and J usage is TRBJ2-7, with TRBD1 identical over 9 bases. From germline, CDR1 is SGHRS and CDR2 YFSETQ. V shed 3 bases, J shed 0 bases, and the junction held 1 base outside the gene matches. This CDR3 is built from 14 residues. Here the CDR3 reads CASSWTGASYEQYF. The CDR3, as DNA: TGCGCCAGCAGCTGGACAGGGGCCTCCTACGAGCAGTACTTC. Full variable domain (missing parts from reference TRBV5-1 and TRBJ2-7): KAGVTQTPRYLIKTRGQQVTLSCSPISGHRSVSWYQQTPGQGLQFLFEYFSETQRNKGNFPGRFSGRQFSNSRSEMNVSTLELGDSALYLCASSWTGASYEQYFGPGTRLTVT.

V gene TRBV15 combines with J gene TRBJ1-4; weak D call: TRBD1 (6 bases). V lost 8 bases and J lost 3, with 16 bases in between. The germline gives CDR1 LNHNV, CDR2 YYDKDF (reference sequence). The CDR3 is made up of 15 amino acids. The CDR3 here is CATAYIGQPNEKLFF. The CDR3 DNA reads TGTGCCACCGCCTATATTGGACAGCCTAATGAAAAACTGTTTTTT.

The CDR3 nucleotides read TGTGCCAGCAGCTCGGACACCTACGAGCAGTACTTC. Translating gives CASSSDTYEQYF. This rearrangement joins TRBV5-4 to TRBJ2-7; weak D call: TRBD1 (5 bases). The CDR3 runs to 12 residues. Trimming stripped 3 bases from V and 2 bases from J, with 6 bases between. CDR1 is SGHNT, CDR2 YYREEE, per germline (reference sequence). The variable domain in full, with the rest retrieved from reference TRBV5-4 and TRBJ2-7, is ETGVTQSPTHLIKTRGQQVTLRCSSQSGHNTVSWYQQALGQGPQFIFQYYREEENGRGNFPPRFSGLQFPNYSSELNVNALELDDSALYLCASSSDTYEQYFGPGTRLTVT.

Only one count was recorded for this clone. The V and J genes are TRBV6-6 and TRBJ2-7; D remains ambiguous. Trimming cost V 7 bases and J 0 bases, with 13 bases left between them. The germline CDR1 and CDR2 sequences are MNHNY and SVGAGI (reference sequence). The length of the CDR3 is 14 residues. Here the CDR3 DNA reads TGTGCCAGCACCGAGGTCAAGAGCTCCTACGAGCAGTACTTC. It translates to CASTEVKSSYEQYF.

The rearrangement uses TRBV9 and TRBJ2-3; D may match TRBD1 or TRBD2 (5 bases each). CDR3 length: 18 residues. V lost 0 bases and J lost 4, with 21 bases in between. The germline V gene has CDR1 SGDLS and CDR2 YYNGEE. CDR3: CASSVAPWDPRGADTQYF. The DNA for the CDR3 is TGTGCCAGCAGCGTAGCGCCCTGGGACCCCCGTGGGGCAGATACGCAGTATTTT.

The chain couples TRBV13 to TRBJ1-6; D is possibly TRBD1 (5 bases). CDR3 length equals 14 residues. Germline V CDR1 and CDR2: PRHDT, FYEKMQ (reference sequence). The germline V and J ends were trimmed by 5 bases and 11 bases, with 16 bases remaining between them. CDR3 region: CASSRATGVAPLHF. The CDR3 coding sequence is TGTGCCAGCAGCCGCGCAACGGGGGTGGCACCCCTCCACTTT.

The V gene is TRBV29-1, the J gene TRBJ1-2; D is possibly TRBD1 (6 bases). Deletions cut 3 bases from V and 10 bases from J, with 18 bases between. The CDR3 spans 13 residues. CDR1 is SQVTM and CDR2 is ANQGSEA in the germline V gene. CDR3 amino acids: CSVEKGHERDYTF. The CDR3 bases are TGCAGCGTTGAGAAGGGACACGAGAGGGACTACACCTTC.

The chain uses TRBV18 and TRBJ2-1, with D possibly matching TRBD2 (5 bases). The CDR3 consists of 12 residues. Trimming stripped 2 bases from V and 8 bases from J, with 7 bases between. Per germline, CDR1 KGHSH and CDR2 LQKENI. The CDR3 spells CASSPSGDEQFF. The CDR3 region has the DNA TGTGCCAGCTCACCATCCGGGGATGAGCAGTTCTTC.

This clone came up a few times. The CDR3 region has the DNA TGTGCCAGCAGCTCACCCGGGACAGGGCCCTACGAGCAGTACTTC. It specifies CASSSPGTGPYEQYF. The chain carries TRBV9 and TRBJ2-7, with TRBD1 matching over 9 bases. Trimming removed 4 bases from V and 2 bases from J; junction bases left unmatched: 7. Germline-derived CDR1 and CDR2 are SGDLS and YYNGEE. This CDR3 is 15 amino acids long.

The rearrangement joins TRBV4-1 to TRBJ2-7; D is ambiguous. Germline CDR1 is MGHRA and CDR2 is YSYEKL. The CDR3 loop spans 17 amino acids. Trimming shortened V by 0 bases and J by 1 base, and 16 bases separated the two germline ends. CDR3 loop: CASSQDLRPRRSYEQYF. DNA of the CDR3: TGCGCCAGCAGCCAAGATTTACGTCCACGACGTTCCTACGAGCAGTACTTC.

This sequence joins TRBV6-1 and TRBJ2-7; 7 nucleotides align to TRBD1. Trimming removed 6 bases from V and 9 bases from J; junction bases left unmatched: 11. This CDR3 spans 13 amino acids. Germline CDR1 and CDR2: MNHNS and SASEGT. DNA of the CDR3: TGTGCCAGCAGCGCCGACAGGGTTTTCGCGCAGTACTTC. Its translation is CASSADRVFAQYF.

This clone was detected only a few times. The genes are TRBV7-2 and TRBJ1-2; unclear D gene. This CDR3 spans 11 amino acids. Germline loops: CDR1 SGHTA, CDR2 FQGNSA. V lost 2 bases and J lost 4, with 2 bases in between. The CDR3 sequence: CASSLPYGYTF. The CDR3 DNA is TGTGCCAGCAGCTTACCCTATGGCTACACCTTC.

V gene TRBV9 combines with J gene TRBJ1-6; D is perhaps TRBD1 (5 bases). The CDR3 runs to 17 residues. In germline, CDR1 is SGDLS, CDR2 YYNGEE. Trimming took 3 bases from V and 5 from J, leaving 18 bases between them. CDR3 protein: CASSGGIGGANNSPLHF. The CDR3 DNA sequence: TGTGCCAGCAGCGGAGGCATTGGCGGGGCAAATAATTCACCCCTCCACTTT.

The chain links TRBV6-1 to TRBJ2-7; 11 bases match TRBD1. The V gene's germline CDR1 is MNHNS and CDR2 SASEGT. V trimming: 4 bases; J trimming: 5 bases; junction bases outside the gene matches: 4. The CDR3 is 14 amino acids. This CDR3 reads CASSGTGGANEQYF. Here the CDR3 DNA reads TGTGCCAGCAGTGGGACAGGGGGCGCGAACGAGCAGTACTTC.

V gene TRBV11-1 combines with J gene TRBJ2-7; possible D gene TRBD1, 6 bases. The CDR3 loop spans 13 amino acids. V was cut by 5 bases and J by 7 bases, with 15 bases left in between. Per germline, CDR1 SGHAT and CDR2 FQDESV (reference sequence). DNA for the CDR3: TGTGCCAGCAGCCCTGGACAGACGAGGGAGCAGTACTTC. Translating gives CASSPGQTREQYF.